This note documents a single T cell receptor (beta chain) sequence. TCRdb fed the 5' RACE reads into MiXCR, producing one record per CDR3 protein. The data hold roughly 410,000 distinct CDR3 sequences, with less than 25% observed a single time. Trimming stripped 6 bases from V and 0 bases from J, with 12 bases between. Per the germline V gene, CDR1 is KGHSH and CDR2 is LQKENI. This CDR3 comprises 15 residues. This record comes from a study of T-cell memory formation after mild COVID-19. On the study more broadly: For the most part, TCR clusters were specific to one donor.

The sequence was obtained from an adult woman who had mild COVID-19 (a few samples of this study predate the infection). Cell type and time point are not known. The sample comprised PBMCs or a T cell subset sorted from them (not recorded which). This chain connects TRBV18 to TRBJ1-5; possible D gene TRBD1, 6 bases. CDR3 in DNA: TGTGCCAGCTCGTCCCAGGGGTATAGCAATCAGCCCCAGCATTTT. Translated: CASSSQGYSNQPQHF.